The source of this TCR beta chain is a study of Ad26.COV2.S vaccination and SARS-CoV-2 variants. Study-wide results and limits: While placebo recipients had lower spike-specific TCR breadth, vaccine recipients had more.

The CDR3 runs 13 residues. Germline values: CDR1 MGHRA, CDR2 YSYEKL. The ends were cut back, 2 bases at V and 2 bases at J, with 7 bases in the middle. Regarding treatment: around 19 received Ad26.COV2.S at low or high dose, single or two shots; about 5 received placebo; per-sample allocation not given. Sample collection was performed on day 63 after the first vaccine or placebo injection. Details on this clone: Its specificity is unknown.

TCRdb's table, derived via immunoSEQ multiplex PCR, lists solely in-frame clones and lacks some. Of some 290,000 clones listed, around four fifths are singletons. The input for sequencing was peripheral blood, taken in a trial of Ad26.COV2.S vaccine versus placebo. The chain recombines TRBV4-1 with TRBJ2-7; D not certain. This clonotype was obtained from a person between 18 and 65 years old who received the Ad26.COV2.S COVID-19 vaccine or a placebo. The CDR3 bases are TGCGCCAGCAGCCAATCGGACGCCTACGAGCAGTACTTC. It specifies CASSQSDAYEQYF.